This T cell receptor beta chain originates from a study of shared clonotypes between healthy human individuals. Per germline, CDR1 MDHEN and CDR2 SYDVKM. Germline trimming cut 5 bases from V and 4 bases from J; bases unmatched to any gene: 4. The CDR3 runs 13 residues. A CD45RA+ naive subset and a CD45RA-negative memory subset were split from CD4+ cells. About this clone itself: Other nucleotide sequences in the sample specify the same CDR3.

Using immunoSEQ multiplex PCR, the repertoire was profiled, and TCRdb retains in-frame clones only, with some absent. The sample lists 2 million or so clones; roughly 96% were seen once. The sequenced sample consisted of naive CD4+ T cells sorted from blood. This sample's subset: CD45RA+ positively selected. The chain combines TRBV28 with TRBJ1-2, with 7 bases identical to TRBD1. The source is a man aged 18 to 29 in good health. CDR3 protein: CASSPDRVYGYTF. The CDR3 DNA is TGTGCCAGCAGTCCCGACAGGGTCTATGGCTACACCTTC.